This TCR beta chain was recorded in a study of response to subunit inactivated influenza vaccine. TCRdb re-analysed the RT-PCR reads in MiXCR, keeping a single row per CDR3 protein. The sample has hundreds of thousands of distinct CDR3 sequences, roughly 10% seen once. The CDR3 extends over 21 amino acids. Trimming pared 3 bases from V and 2 bases from J, leaving 32 bases between. The same sample was also studied in work on T cells expressing NK-cell markers. That work contributes: The TCR beta cDNA came from 5'RACE template switching with UMIs.

The TCR originated in a man aged 45-65 years who received an inactivated influenza vaccine. The source material was PBMCs from blood, sampled on the day of vaccination. V is TRBV12-3 or TRBV12-4 and J is TRBJ2-7, with D tentatively TRBD1 (6 bases). CDR3 bases: TGTGCCAGCAGTTTGAGTTCTCCCCGACAGGCCCTAAGCGGATTCCCCTACGAGCAGTACTTC. It encodes CASSLSSPRQALSGFPYEQYF.